The 14 T cell receptor beta chains presented below share a single source sample, sequenced in a study of post-analysis software for immune sequencing data. Study-wide results and caveats: There were several TRBV segments more frequent in patients than controls, and TRBV5-6, TRBV5-1 and TRBV20-1 were among them.

These TCRs are of unknown antigen specificity. The library was made from cDNA and included unique molecular identifiers. TCRdb used MiXCR to reprocess the PCR reads, holding one entry per CDR3 protein. The sample shows fewer than 850,000 distinct CDR3 sequences, under 60% of them seen only once. Input material: blood. These receptors were obtained from a girl aged 5-17 years with multiple sclerosis.

The gene calls are TRBV20-1 and TRBJ2-7, with D possibly being TRBD1 or TRBD2 (5 bases each). CDR1 is DFQATT, CDR2 SNEGSKA, per germline (reference sequence). Trimming stripped 2 bases from V and 7 bases from J, with 21 bases between. There are 15 residues in the CDR3. Written as DNA, the CDR3 is TGCAGTGCTAGACTCGTGTCTAGGGACCGCGGAGAGCAGTACTTC. Translating it yields CSARLVSRDRGEQYF.

This clonotype was seen only once. The chain joins TRBV30 to TRBJ2-7; TRBD2 agrees at 10 bases. J lost 0 bases, V lost 1 base, and 15 bases had no gene match. Germline V CDR1 and CDR2: GTSNPN, SVGIG (reference sequence). CDR3 size: 19 residues. The CDR3 DNA reads TGTGCCTGGAGTGGTGGAGTACGGGAGCGGGAGGGAAGCTCCTACGAGCAGTACTTC. Translated, it gives CAWSGGVREREGSSYEQYF.

This clonotype was seen only a few times. The rearrangement uses TRBV12-3 or TRBV12-4 and TRBJ2-1; the match to TRBD2 covers 9 bases. The V segment lost 7 bases and the J segment 8 bases; nucleotides outside the gene matches: 9. This CDR3 is 14 amino acids long. The CDR3 DNA reads as TGTGCCAGCACGGGACTAGCCTCTTGGGATGAGCAGTTCTTC. Residues: CASTGLASWDEQFF.

This CDR3 reads CASSQALGEGISSPLHF. The DNA of the CDR3 is TGCGCCAGCAGCCAAGCCCTCGGGGAGGGGATAAGTTCACCCCTCCACTTT. The chain has TRBV4-3 and TRBJ1-6, with a possible D match to TRBD1 (5 bases). The CDR3 has 17 amino acids. With 1 base removed from V and 9 bases from J, the gap between germline ends came to 19 bases. The germline gives CDR1 LGHNA, CDR2 YSLEER.

The J gene is TRBJ2-7, the V gene TRBV12-3 or TRBV12-4, with no clear D. V was pared by 3 bases and J by 2 bases, with 8 bases between. The CDR3 runs 13 residues. CDR3 coding DNA: TGTGCCAGCAGTTTCGTACAGACCTACGAGCAGTACTTC. Its protein is CASSFVQTYEQYF.

In DNA, the CDR3 is TGCAGTGCTAGAATACTAGCGGACAATGAGCAGTTCTTC. Translated: CSARILADNEQFF. The rearrangement joins TRBV20-1 to TRBJ2-1; TRBD2 matches at 8 bases. After removal of 2 bases from V and 5 bases from J, the junction contained 2 bases not matched to a gene. The germline V gene encodes CDR1 DFQATT and CDR2 SNEGSKA (reference sequence). CDR3 length equals 13 residues.

The chain uses TRBV7-9 and TRBJ1-1; possibly TRBD1 for D (6 bases). The V end was cut by 8 bases, the J end by 0 bases, with 7 bases between. Germline loops: CDR1 SEHNR, CDR2 FQNEAQ (reference sequence). This CDR3 region has 12 residues. CDR3 DNA sequence: TGTGCCAGCGACAGGATGAACACTGAAGCTTTCTTT. This codes for CASDRMNTEAFF.

This chain uses TRBV12-3 or TRBV12-4 with TRBJ1-6; D perhaps matches TRBD1 (6 bases). The CDR3 is 14 amino acids. Trimming took off 5 bases at V and 5 bases at J, with 10 bases between the two ends. CDR3 nucleotides: TGTGCCAGCAGTCCGACAGGAGATAATTCACCCCTCCACTTT. It codes for CASSPTGDNSPLHF.

The chain joins TRBV19 to TRBJ1-4; D perhaps matches TRBD1 (5 bases). Germline CDR1 and CDR2: LNHDA and SQIVND (reference sequence). This CDR3 has 14 residues. Between the trimmed V and J ends, which lost 5 bases and 8 bases, there was a span of 15 bases. CDR3 nucleotide sequence: TGTGCCAGTAGTCCAGAGGACATCCGGGAAAAACTGTTTTTT. It is translated as CASSPEDIREKLFF.

This clonotype came up once. The chain carries TRBV5-1 and TRBJ2-4; 8 bases fit TRBD1. The J call could be wrong; TRBJ2-7 is a better fit for the DNA end. Germline V gene lookup returns CDR1 SGHRS and CDR2 YFSETQ. The CDR3 consists of 15 residues. CDR3 sequence (DNA): TGCGCCAGCAGCCCCTTAGGACAGGGCGTATACGAGCAGTACTTC. Its translation: CASSPLGQGVYEQYF.

CDR3 in DNA: TGTGCCGGAACTAGCGGGAGCTCCTACGAGCAGTACTTC. Translation gives CAGTSGSSYEQYF. The chain links TRBV7-9 to TRBJ2-7, with 11 bases identical to TRBD2. Trimming at V came to 11 bases and at J to 0 bases, leaving 3 bases not matched to a gene. Germline values: CDR1 SEHNR, CDR2 FQNEAQ (reference sequence). The CDR3 spans 13 residues.

V is TRBV28 and J is TRBJ1-5; 8 bases fit TRBD1. CDR3 length: 18 residues. V dropped 2 bases and J dropped 3; count of bases not matched to a gene: 12. Per germline, CDR1 MDHEN and CDR2 SYDVKM. CDR3 amino acids: CASSLTRQGMGYNQPQHF. CDR3 DNA: TGTGCCAGCAGTTTAACACGACAGGGGATGGGCTACAATCAGCCCCAGCATTTT.

The V call is TRBV30, the J call TRBJ2-1; 11 positions agree with TRBD2. V lost 4 bases to trimming and J lost 7 bases; unmatched junction nucleotides: 9. The CDR3 spans 15 residues. Germline lookup yields CDR1 GTSNPN and CDR2 SVGIG (reference sequence). CDR3 sequence (DNA): TGTGCCTGGACAAAGACTAGCGGGAAAGGGAATGAGCAGTTCTTC. Encoded protein: CAWTKTSGKGNEQFF.

The chain is built from TRBV6-5 and TRBJ2-7, with D perhaps matching TRBD1 or TRBD2 (5 bases each). Germline V gene sequence: CDR1 MNHEY, CDR2 SVGAGI. Trimming took off 2 bases at V and 4 bases at J, with 18 bases between the two ends. The CDR3 runs to 16 residues. As DNA, the CDR3 is TGTGCCAGCAGTTACAACGAGGGGCCACCAACGTACGAGCAGTACTTC. This codes for CASSYNEGPPTYEQYF.